Below, one TCR beta chain is given with its context. This record belongs to a study of blood T cell repertoires in COVID-19. Here immunoSEQ multiplex PCR was the method, and the copy in TCRdb shows in-frame clones only, minus some. The sample consists of 140,000 to 150,000 clones, roughly 81% of them appearing once. Germline trimming cut 0 bases from V and 2 bases from J; bases unmatched to any gene: 12. The CDR3 runs 18 residues. Germline-derived CDR1 and CDR2 are LGHNA and YSLEER. This chain connects TRBV4-3 to TRBJ2-7; 8 positions match TRBD1. This receptor was taken from a human donor with acute or convalescent COVID-19. The donor label of this sample is uncertain. Sequenced sample: peripheral blood. As DNA, the CDR3 is TGCGCCAGCAGCCAAGATACAGTGCGGACAGGGAACGCCTACGAGCAGTACTTC. Protein sequence: CASSQDTVRTGNAYEQYF.